This T cell receptor beta chain was sequenced during a study of shared clonotypes between healthy human individuals. Per the germline V gene, CDR1 is MDHEN and CDR2 is SYDVKM. With 5 bases clipped from V and 6 bases from J, the junction kept 7 bases outside the gene matches. The CDR3 runs 15 residues. Measured with immunoSEQ multiplex PCR; TCRdb has only the in-frame clones, and not every one. The table includes more than 850,000 clones, 70% to 80% detected once. Sequencing was performed on memory CD4+ T cells from PBMCs. Indicated subset: CD45RA-negative fraction. The sequence was collected from a young man in good health. Some clones in this sample may be carry-over from other donors' samples. The chain recombines TRBV28 with TRBJ1-5; 10 bases agree with TRBD1. The CDR3 nucleotides read TGTGCCAGCAGTCCCCTAGGACAGGGGGGTCAGCCCCAGCATTTT. This sequence encodes CASSPLGQGGQPQHF.